This T cell receptor beta chain was recorded in a study of STAT3 mutations in large granular lymphocyte leukemia. Overall study: More than half of T-LGLL patients received immunosuppressive therapy. Study-wide results and caveats: At least one immunodominant TCR beta clonotype appeared in every T-cell large granular lymphocyte leukemia patient. No sample exists from the first appearance of each clone. After therapy, about 35% of the 18 patients switched clonotypes, all new clones STAT3 wild type. Suggested: STAT3 mutation was not the ancestral event for these clonal expansions.

Repertoires were generated with immunoSEQ multiplex PCR, while TCRdb's copy carries only in-frame clones and drops some. Of over 10,000 clones listed, about 76% were seen once; the top ten hold about 46%. Worth noting for this clone: Antigen specificity is unknown.

The sequence came from a man aged 60 to 69 with T-cell large granular lymphocyte leukemia. Some clones in this sample may be carry-over from other donors' samples. Source material: peripheral blood mononuclear cells.

CDR3 in amino acids: CASSARTGNTEAFF. The DNA of the CDR3 is TGTGCCAGCAGTGCCAGGACAGGGAACACTGAAGCTTTCTTT. This rearrangement joins TRBV6-5 to TRBJ1-1; 7 bases align to TRBD1. With 5 bases clipped from V and 1 base from J, the junction kept 4 bases outside the gene matches. This CDR3 spans 14 amino acids. The germline CDR1 and CDR2 sequences are MNHEY and SVGAGI.